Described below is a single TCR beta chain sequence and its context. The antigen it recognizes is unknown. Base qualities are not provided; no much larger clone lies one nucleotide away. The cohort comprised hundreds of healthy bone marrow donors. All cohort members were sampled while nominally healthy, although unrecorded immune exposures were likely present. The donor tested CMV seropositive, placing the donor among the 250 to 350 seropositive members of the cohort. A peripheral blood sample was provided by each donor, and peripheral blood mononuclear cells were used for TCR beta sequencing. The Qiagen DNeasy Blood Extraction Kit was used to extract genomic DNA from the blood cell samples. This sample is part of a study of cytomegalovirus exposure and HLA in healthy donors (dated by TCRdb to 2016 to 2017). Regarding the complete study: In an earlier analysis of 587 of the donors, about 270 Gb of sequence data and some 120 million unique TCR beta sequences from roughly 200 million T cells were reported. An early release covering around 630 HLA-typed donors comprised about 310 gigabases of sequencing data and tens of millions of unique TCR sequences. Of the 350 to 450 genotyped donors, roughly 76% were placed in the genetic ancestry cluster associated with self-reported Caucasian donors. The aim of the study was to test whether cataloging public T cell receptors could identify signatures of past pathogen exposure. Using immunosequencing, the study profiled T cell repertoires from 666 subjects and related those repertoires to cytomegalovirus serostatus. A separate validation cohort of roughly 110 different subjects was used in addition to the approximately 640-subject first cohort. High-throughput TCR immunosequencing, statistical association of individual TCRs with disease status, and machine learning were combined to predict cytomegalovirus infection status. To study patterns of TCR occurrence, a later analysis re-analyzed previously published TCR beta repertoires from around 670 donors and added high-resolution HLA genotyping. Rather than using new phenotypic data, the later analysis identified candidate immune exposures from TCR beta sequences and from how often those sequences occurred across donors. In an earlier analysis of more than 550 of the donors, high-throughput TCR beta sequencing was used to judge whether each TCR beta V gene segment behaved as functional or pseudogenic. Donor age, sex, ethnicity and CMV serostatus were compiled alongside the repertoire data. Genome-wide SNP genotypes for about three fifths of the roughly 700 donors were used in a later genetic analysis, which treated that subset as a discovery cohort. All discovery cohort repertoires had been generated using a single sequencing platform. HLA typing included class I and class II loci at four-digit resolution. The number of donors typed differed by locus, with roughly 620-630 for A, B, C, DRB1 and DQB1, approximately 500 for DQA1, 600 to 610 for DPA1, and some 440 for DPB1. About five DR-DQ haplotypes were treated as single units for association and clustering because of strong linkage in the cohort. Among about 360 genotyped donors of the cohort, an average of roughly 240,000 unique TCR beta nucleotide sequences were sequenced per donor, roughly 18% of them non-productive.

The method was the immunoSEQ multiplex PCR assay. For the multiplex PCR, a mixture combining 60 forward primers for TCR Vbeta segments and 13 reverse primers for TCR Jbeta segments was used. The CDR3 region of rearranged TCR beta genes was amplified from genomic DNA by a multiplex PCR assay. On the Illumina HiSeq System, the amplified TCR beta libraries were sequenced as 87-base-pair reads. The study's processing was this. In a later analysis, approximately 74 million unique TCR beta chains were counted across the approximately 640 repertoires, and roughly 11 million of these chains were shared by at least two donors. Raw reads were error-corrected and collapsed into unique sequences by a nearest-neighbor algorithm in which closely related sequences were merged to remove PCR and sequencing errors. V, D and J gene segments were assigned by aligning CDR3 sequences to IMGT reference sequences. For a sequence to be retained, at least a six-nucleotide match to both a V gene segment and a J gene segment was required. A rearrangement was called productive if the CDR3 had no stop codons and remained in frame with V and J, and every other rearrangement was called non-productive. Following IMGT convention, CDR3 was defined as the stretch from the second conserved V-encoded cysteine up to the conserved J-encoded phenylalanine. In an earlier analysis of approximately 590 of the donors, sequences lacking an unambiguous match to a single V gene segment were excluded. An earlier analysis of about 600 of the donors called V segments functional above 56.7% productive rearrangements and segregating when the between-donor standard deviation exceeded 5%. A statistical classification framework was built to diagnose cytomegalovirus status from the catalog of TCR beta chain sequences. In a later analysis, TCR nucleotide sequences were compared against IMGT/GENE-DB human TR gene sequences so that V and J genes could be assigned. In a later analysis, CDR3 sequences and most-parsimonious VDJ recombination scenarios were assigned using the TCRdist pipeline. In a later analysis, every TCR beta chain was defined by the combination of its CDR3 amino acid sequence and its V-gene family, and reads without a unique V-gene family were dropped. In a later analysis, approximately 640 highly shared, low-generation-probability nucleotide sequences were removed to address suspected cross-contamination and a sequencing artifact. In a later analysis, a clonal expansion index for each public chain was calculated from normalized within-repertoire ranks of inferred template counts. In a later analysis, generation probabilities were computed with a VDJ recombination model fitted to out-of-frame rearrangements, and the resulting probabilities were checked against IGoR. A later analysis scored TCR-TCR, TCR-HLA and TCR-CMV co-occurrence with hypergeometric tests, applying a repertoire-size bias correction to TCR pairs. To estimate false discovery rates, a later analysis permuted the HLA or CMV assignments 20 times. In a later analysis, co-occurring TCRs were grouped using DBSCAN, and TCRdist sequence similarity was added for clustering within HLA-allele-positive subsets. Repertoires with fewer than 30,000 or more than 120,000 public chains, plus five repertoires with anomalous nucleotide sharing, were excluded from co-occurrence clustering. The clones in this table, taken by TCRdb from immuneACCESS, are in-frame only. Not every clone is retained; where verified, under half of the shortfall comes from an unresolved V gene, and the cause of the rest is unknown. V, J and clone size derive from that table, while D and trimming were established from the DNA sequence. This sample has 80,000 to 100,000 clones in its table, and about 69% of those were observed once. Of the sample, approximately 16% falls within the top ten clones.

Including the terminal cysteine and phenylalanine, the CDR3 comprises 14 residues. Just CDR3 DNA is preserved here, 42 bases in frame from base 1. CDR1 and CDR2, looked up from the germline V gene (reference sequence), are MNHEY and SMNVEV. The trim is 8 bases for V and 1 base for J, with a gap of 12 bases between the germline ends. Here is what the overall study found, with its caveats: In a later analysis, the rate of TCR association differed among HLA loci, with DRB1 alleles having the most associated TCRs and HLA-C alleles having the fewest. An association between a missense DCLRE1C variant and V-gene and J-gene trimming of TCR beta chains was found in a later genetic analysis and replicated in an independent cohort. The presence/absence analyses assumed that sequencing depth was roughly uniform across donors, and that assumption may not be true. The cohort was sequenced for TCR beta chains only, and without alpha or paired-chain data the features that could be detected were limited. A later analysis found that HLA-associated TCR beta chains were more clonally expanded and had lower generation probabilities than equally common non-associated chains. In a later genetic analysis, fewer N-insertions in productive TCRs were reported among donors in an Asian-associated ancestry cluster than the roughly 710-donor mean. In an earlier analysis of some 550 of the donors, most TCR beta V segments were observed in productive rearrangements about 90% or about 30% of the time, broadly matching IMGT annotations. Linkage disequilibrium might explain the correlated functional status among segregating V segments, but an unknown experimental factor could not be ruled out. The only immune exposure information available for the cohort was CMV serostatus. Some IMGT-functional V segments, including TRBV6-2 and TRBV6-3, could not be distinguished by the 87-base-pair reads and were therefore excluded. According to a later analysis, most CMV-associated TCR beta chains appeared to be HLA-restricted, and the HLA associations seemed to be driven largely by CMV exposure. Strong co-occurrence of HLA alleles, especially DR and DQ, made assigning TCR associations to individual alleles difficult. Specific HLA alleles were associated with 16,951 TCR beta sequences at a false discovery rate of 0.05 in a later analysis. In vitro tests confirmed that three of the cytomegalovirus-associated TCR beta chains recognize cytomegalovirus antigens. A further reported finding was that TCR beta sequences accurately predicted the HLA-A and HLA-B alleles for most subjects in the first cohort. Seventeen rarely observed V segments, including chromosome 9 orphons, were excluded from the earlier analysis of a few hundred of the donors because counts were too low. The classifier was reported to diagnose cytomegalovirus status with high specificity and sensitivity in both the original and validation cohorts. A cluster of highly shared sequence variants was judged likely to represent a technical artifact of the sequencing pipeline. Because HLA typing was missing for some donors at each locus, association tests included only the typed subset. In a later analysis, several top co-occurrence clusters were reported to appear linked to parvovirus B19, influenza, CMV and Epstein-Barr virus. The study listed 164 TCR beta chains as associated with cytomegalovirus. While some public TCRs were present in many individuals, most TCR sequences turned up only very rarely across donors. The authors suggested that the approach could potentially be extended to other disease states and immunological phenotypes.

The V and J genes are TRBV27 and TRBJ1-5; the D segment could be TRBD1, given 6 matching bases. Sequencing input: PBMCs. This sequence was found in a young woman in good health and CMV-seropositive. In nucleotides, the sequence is TGTGCCAGCCGGGGGGCGGGGAGCAATCAGCCCCAGCATTTT. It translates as CASRGAGSNQPQHF.